This T cell receptor beta chain emerged from a study of beta chain features in type 1 diabetes. Overall study findings and caveats: Fewer junction insertions and more nucleotide deletions appeared in type 1 diabetes patients. Patients' naive, central memory and Treg TCRB repertoires seemed closer to one another than those of healthy donors.

Germline CDR1 and CDR2: ENHRY and SYGVKD. The CDR3 has 16 amino acids. Trimming took 9 bases from V and 1 from J, leaving 18 bases between them. The study reverse transcribed the entire isolated RNA, so it sequenced expressed TCRB transcripts. Here immunoSEQ multiplex PCR was the method, and the copy in TCRdb shows in-frame clones only, minus some. The table has 860,000 or so clones, roughly 15% seen once. For this clone: The antigen is not known.

Without exception, sorted populations had purity beyond 98%. Material: naive CD4+ T cells from blood. This receptor was obtained from a woman under 30 in good health. The rearrangement uses TRBV10-3 and TRBJ2-2; D is ambiguous. CDR3 nucleotides: TGTGCCATATCCTCTCCCAATCAGATGAACACCGGGGAGCTGTTTTTT. It codes for CAISSPNQMNTGELFF.